This T cell receptor beta chain was captured by sequencing in a study of cytomegalovirus exposure and HLA in healthy donors. Overall study context: The approximately 120 validation repertoires used the same platform as the roughly 610 first-cohort repertoires, a later analysis reported. Whole-study results and caveats: Confirmation was obtained in vitro that a few CMV-associated chains are specific for CMV antigens. The finding came from a later analysis; first-cohort TCR clusters tended to co-occur in the roughly 110 validation repertoires.

Concerning this clone: Its antigen is still unknown.

Trimming removed 2 bases at V and 7 bases at J, with 3 bases between. Germline CDR1 GTSNPN, CDR2 SVGIG (reference sequence). The CDR3 extends over 10 amino acids. Measured with immunoSEQ multiplex PCR; TCRdb has only the in-frame clones, and not every one. The sample contains about 110,000 clones, around 82% of which appear only once. The donors were part of the approximately 120-subject validation cohort, which stood apart from the approximately 670-subject first cohort. Sequenced material: PBMCs. This chain links TRBV30 with TRBJ2-1; D is unclear. This clonotype originated in a woman aged 18-30 years in good health and CMV-seronegative. CDR3 DNA: TGTGCCTGGAGTCAAAATGAGCAGTTCTTC. This encodes CAWSQNEQFF.